This T cell receptor beta chain was recorded in a study of early T cells in non-severe SARS-CoV-2 infection. Across the whole study: Sequencing of unsorted whole blood was done on bulk RNA, leaving chains unpaired.

Attachment of unique molecular identifiers to individual cDNA molecules was performed. TCRdb reanalysed the 5' RACE reads using MiXCR and keeps one entry per CDR3 protein. The data hold roughly 28,000 distinct CDR3 sequences, with about 5% observed a single time. V was shortened by 7 bases and J by 0 bases, with 18 bases between the two germline ends. Germline V lookup: CDR1 LGHNA, CDR2 YSLEER. The CDR3 covers 17 residues. Specimen: whole blood. The sequence came from an adult who was a healthcare worker with PCR-confirmed SARS-CoV-2 infection or an uninfected control (not recorded which). This rearrangement joins TRBV4-3 to TRBJ2-2, with D hard to call. CDR3 region: CASTSRVASANTGELFF. Here the CDR3 DNA reads TGCGCCAGCACCAGCCGGGTGGCGAGTGCGAACACCGGGGAGCTGTTTTTT.